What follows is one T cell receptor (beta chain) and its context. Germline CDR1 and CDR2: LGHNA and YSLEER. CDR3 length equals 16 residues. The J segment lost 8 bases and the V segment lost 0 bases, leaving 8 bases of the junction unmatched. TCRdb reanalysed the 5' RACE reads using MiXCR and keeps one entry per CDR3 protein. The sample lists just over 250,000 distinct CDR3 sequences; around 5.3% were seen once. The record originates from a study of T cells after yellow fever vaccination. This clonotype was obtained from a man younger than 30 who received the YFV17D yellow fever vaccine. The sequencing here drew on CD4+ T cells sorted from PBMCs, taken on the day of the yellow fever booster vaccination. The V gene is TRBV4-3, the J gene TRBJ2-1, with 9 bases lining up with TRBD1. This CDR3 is CASSQDGGQGFYEQFF. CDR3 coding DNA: TGCGCCAGCAGCCAAGATGGGGGACAGGGATTTTATGAGCAGTTCTTC.